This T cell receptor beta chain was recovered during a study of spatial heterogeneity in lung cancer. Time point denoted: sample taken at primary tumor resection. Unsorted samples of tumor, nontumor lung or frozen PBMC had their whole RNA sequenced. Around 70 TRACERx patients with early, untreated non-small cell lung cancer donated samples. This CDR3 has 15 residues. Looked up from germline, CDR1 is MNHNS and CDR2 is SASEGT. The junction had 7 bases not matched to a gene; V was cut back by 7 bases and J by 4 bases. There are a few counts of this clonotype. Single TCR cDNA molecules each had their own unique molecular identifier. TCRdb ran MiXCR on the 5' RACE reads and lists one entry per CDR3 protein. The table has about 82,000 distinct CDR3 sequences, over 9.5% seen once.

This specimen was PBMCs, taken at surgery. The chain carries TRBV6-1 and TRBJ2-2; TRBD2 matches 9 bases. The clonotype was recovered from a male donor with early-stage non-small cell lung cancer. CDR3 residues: CASIVTSGFTGELFF. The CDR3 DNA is TGTGCCAGCATAGTGACTAGCGGTTTCACCGGGGAGCTGTTTTTT.